These T cell receptor beta chains were read from a single sample in a study of OX40 agonist ivuxolimab in advanced cancers. Profiling relied on immunoSEQ multiplex PCR, and the TCRdb table lists in-frame clones only, not all of them. The table records around 90,000 clones, around 90% of them present only once. Specimen: CD4+ or CD8+ T cells sorted from blood, collected in a trial of the OX40 agonist ivuxolimab. These receptor sequences come from an adult with an advanced solid tumor such as melanoma, head and neck, liver or kidney cancer. Both conserved end residues are part of each CDR3. The order of the fields is D gene, clone size, V gene, J gene, CDR3 protein, CDR3 DNA. A D gene is named only where the DNA matches it firmly. Clone size, where shown, is once, few, many, or a class for clones that have expanded.

d_call: .
clone_size: .
v_call: TRBV21-1
j_call: TRBJ1-5
cdr3_aa: CASSKNSNQPQHF
cdr3_nt: TGTGCCAGCAGCAAAAATAGCAATCAGCCCCAGCATTTT

d_call: TRBD2
clone_size: .
v_call: TRBV7-2
j_call: TRBJ2-7
cdr3_aa: CASSFWTSGTYEQYF
cdr3_nt: TGTGCCAGCAGCTTCTGGACTAGCGGGACCTACGAGCAGTACTTC

d_call: TRBD1
clone_size: .
v_call: TRBV30
j_call: TRBJ2-7
cdr3_aa: CAWGQAAYEQYF
cdr3_nt: TGTGCCTGGGGACAGGCAGCCTACGAGCAGTACTTC

d_call: .
clone_size: .
v_call: TRBV5-1
j_call: TRBJ2-7
cdr3_aa: CASNYEGGPYEQYF
cdr3_nt: TGCGCCAGCAATTATGAGGGGGGACCCTACGAGCAGTACTTC

d_call: TRBD1
clone_size: .
v_call: TRBV27
j_call: TRBJ1-1
cdr3_aa: CASSPGQANTEAFF
cdr3_nt: TGTGCCAGCAGCCCGGGACAGGCGAACACTGAAGCTTTCTTT

d_call: .
clone_size: .
v_call: TRBV27
j_call: TRBJ2-3
cdr3_aa: CASMEGLTDTQYF
cdr3_nt: TGTGCCAGCATGGAGGGCCTCACAGATACGCAGTATTTT

d_call: TRBD2
clone_size: .
v_call: TRBV28
j_call: TRBJ2-7
cdr3_aa: CASRAGGSYEQYF
cdr3_nt: TGTGCCAGCAGGGCGGGGGGCTCCTACGAGCAGTACTTC

d_call: TRBD1
clone_size: .
v_call: TRBV5-3
j_call: TRBJ2-4
cdr3_aa: CARSKDRGSNIQYF
cdr3_nt: TGTGCCAGAAGCAAGGACAGGGGGTCCAACATTCAGTACTTC

d_call: .
clone_size: .
v_call: TRBV6-5
j_call: TRBJ2-5
cdr3_aa: CASSNREEETQYF
cdr3_nt: TGTGCCAGCAGTAACAGGGAGGAAGAGACCCAGTACTTC

d_call: .
clone_size: .
v_call: TRBV19
j_call: TRBJ2-7
cdr3_aa: CATAIGSSYEQYF
cdr3_nt: TGTGCCACTGCCATTGGGTCCTCCTACGAGCAGTACTTC

d_call: .
clone_size: .
v_call: TRBV27
j_call: TRBJ2-7
cdr3_aa: CASRSSGDYEQYF
cdr3_nt: TGTGCCAGCAGGTCCTCGGGAGACTACGAGCAGTACTTC

d_call: .
clone_size: few
v_call: TRBV18
j_call: TRBJ2-7
cdr3_aa: CASSPLQPSYEQYF
cdr3_nt: TGTGCCAGCTCACCACTCCAGCCCTCCTACGAGCAGTACTTC

d_call: TRBD2
clone_size: .
v_call: TRBV28
j_call: TRBJ2-7
cdr3_aa: CASVTAGTSIHEQYF
cdr3_nt: TGTGCCAGCGTGACAGCCGGGACTAGCATCCACGAGCAGTACTTC

d_call: .
clone_size: .
v_call: TRBV10-3
j_call: TRBJ2-7
cdr3_aa: CAISDDGSEGEQYF
cdr3_nt: TGTGCCATCAGTGACGACGGATCGGAGGGCGAGCAGTACTTC

d_call: TRBD2
clone_size: .
v_call: TRBV7-3
j_call: TRBJ2-1
cdr3_aa: CASSSGLAVSSYNEQFF
cdr3_nt: TGTGCCAGCAGCTCAGGACTAGCGGTAAGCTCCTACAATGAGCAGTTCTTC

d_call: .
clone_size: .
v_call: TRBV13
j_call: TRBJ2-7
cdr3_aa: CASSLGGAGITYEQYF
cdr3_nt: TGTGCCAGCAGCTTAGGCGGGGCGGGAATAACCTACGAGCAGTACTTC

d_call: TRBD2
clone_size: .
v_call: TRBV6-5
j_call: TRBJ2-1
cdr3_aa: CASSYSLAGVENEQFF
cdr3_nt: TGTGCCAGCAGTTACTCGTTAGCGGGAGTTGAGAATGAGCAGTTCTTC

d_call: .
clone_size: .
v_call: TRBV30
j_call: TRBJ2-1
cdr3_aa: CAWTGGSYNEQFF
cdr3_nt: TGTGCCTGGACAGGGGGGTCCTACAATGAGCAGTTCTTC

d_call: .
clone_size: .
v_call: TRBV11-2
j_call: TRBJ1-1
cdr3_aa: CASSLVVGLDTEAFF
cdr3_nt: TGTGCCAGCAGCTTAGTAGTGGGCCTCGACACTGAAGCTTTCTTT

d_call: .
clone_size: .
v_call: TRBV7-7
j_call: TRBJ2-1
cdr3_aa: CASSLSWDPLSNEQFF
cdr3_nt: TGTGCTAGCAGCTTATCGTGGGATCCCCTGTCCAATGAGCAGTTCTTC

d_call: TRBD1
clone_size: .
v_call: TRBV7-9
j_call: TRBJ2-3
cdr3_aa: CASSFTMGTGRADTQYF
cdr3_nt: TGTGCCAGCAGCTTCACGATGGGGACAGGGAGGGCAGATACGCAGTATTTT

d_call: .
clone_size: once
v_call: TRBV6-5
j_call: TRBJ1-1
cdr3_aa: CASRDGNTEAFF
cdr3_nt: TGTGCCAGCCGGGACGGGAACACTGAAGCTTTCTTT

d_call: TRBD2
clone_size: .
v_call: TRBV4-2
j_call: TRBJ2-7
cdr3_aa: CASSQQRLAGGHEQYF
cdr3_nt: TGTGCCAGCAGCCAACAACGACTAGCGGGAGGGCATGAGCAGTACTTC

d_call: TRBD2
clone_size: once
v_call: TRBV6-5
j_call: TRBJ2-1
cdr3_aa: CASSYSTSGIYNEQFF
cdr3_nt: TGTGCCAGCAGTTACTCTACTAGCGGGATATACAATGAGCAGTTCTTC

d_call: .
clone_size: .
v_call: TRBV11-2
j_call: TRBJ1-1
cdr3_aa: CASSQIQNTEAFF
cdr3_nt: TGTGCCAGCAGCCAAATACAGAACACTGAAGCTTTCTTT

d_call: .
clone_size: once
v_call: TRBV29-1
j_call: TRBJ2-3
cdr3_aa: CSASDPLADTGKYF
cdr3_nt: TGCAGCGCCTCGGACCCCTTGGCAGATACGGGGAAGTATTTT

d_call: .
clone_size: .
v_call: TRBV19
j_call: TRBJ1-1
cdr3_aa: CASRQGSGTEAFF
cdr3_nt: TGTGCCAGTAGACAGGGTTCGGGCACTGAAGCTTTCTTT

d_call: .
clone_size: .
v_call: TRBV30
j_call: TRBJ2-1
cdr3_aa: CAWNLNSYNEQFF
cdr3_nt: TGTGCCTGGAATTTAAACTCCTACAATGAGCAGTTCTTC

d_call: TRBD1
clone_size: .
v_call: TRBV28
j_call: TRBJ2-6
cdr3_aa: CASSPFYRGGANVLTF
cdr3_nt: TGTGCCAGCAGTCCGTTCTACAGGGGTGGGGCCAACGTCCTGACTTTC

d_call: .
clone_size: .
v_call: TRBV5-4
j_call: TRBJ2-4
cdr3_aa: CASSLEGINIQYF
cdr3_nt: TGTGCCAGCAGCTTGGAAGGGATAAACATTCAGTACTTC